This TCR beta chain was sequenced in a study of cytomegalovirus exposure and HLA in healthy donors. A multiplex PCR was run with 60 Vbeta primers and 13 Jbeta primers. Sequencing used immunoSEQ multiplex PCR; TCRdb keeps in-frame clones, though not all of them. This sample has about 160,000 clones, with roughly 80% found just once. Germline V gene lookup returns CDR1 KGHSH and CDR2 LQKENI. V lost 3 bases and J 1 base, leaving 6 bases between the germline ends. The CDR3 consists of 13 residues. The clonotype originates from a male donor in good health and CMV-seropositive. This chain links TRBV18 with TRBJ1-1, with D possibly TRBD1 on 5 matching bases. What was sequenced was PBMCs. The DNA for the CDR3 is TGTGCCAGCTCACCGACAGCGAACACTGAAGCTTTCTTT. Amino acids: CASSPTANTEAFF.